The clone carrying this T cell receptor (beta chain) was observed a handful of times. The sample comes from a study of T-cell reconstitution after alpha-beta-depleted transplantation in children. The V end was cut by 1 base, the J end by 0 bases, with 10 bases between. CDR3 size: 14 residues. CDR1 and CDR2 (germline): DFQATT, SNEGSKA (reference sequence). Preparing the TCRbeta library involved the use of unique molecular identifiers. Via MiXCR, TCRdb re-called the PCR reads, giving one row per CDR3 protein. This sample has some 200,000 distinct CDR3 sequences, with around 9.2% found just once. The sequenced sample was PBMCs, mostly from graft donor cells, obtained 360 days after TCRalphabeta/CD19-depleted stem cell transplant. This receptor was taken from a male patient aged 2-15 years who had a stem cell transplant for acute myeloid leukemia, so the T cells may come from the graft donor. V usage is TRBV20-1 and J usage is TRBJ2-7, with D perhaps given as TRBD1 or TRBD2 (5 bases each). CDR3 nucleotide sequence: TGCAGTGCTAGAGGAGGGGCTATCTCCTACGAGCAGTACTTC. Translation gives CSARGGAISYEQYF.